The source of this TCR beta chain is a study of OX40 agonist ivuxolimab in advanced cancers. Study at large: Patients received ivuxolimab, an agonistic anti-OX40 (CD134) antibody.

This CDR3 region has 15 residues. CDR1 and CDR2 from the germline V gene are SGHTA and FQGTGA. J was trimmed by 2 bases and V by 5 bases; bases with no gene match: 7. A remark on this clone: Its antigen remains unknown.

General observations from the study: Antigens targeted by the expanded peripheral T cells were not determined.

Here immunoSEQ multiplex PCR was the method, and the copy in TCRdb shows in-frame clones only, minus some. The data contain approximately 69,000 clones, around four fifths of them seen just once; the ten biggest clones take up under 6%. The sequence came from an adult with an advanced solid tumor such as melanoma, head and neck, liver or kidney cancer. This material consisted of CD4+ or CD8+ T cells sorted from blood, taken in a trial of the OX40 agonist ivuxolimab. The chain uses TRBV7-3 and TRBJ1-1; TRBD1 matches at 8 bases. The CDR3, as DNA: TGTGCCAGCAGCCAGCGGACAGGGACTAACACTGAAGCTTTCTTT. This encodes CASSQRTGTNTEAFF.